Listed here is a single T cell receptor beta chain. Other nucleotide sequences in the sample specify the same CDR3. These data come from a study of blood T cell repertoires in COVID-19. About the research overall: Sites across the United States, Italy and Spain contributed samples from acute and convalescent COVID-19. From T cells, B-cell-depleted T cells, or PBMCs came the material, which was cDNA or gDNA.

CDR3 length: 13 amino acids. The germline V and J ends were trimmed by 6 bases and 5 bases, with 8 bases remaining between them. Methods used by the authors: Amplification from reference gene primers served as the basis for estimated nucleated cell counts. Produced via immunoSEQ multiplex PCR; TCRdb's table is partial and in-frame only. V, J and clone size are taken as reported in that table, and D and trimming were inferred from the DNA itself. Of roughly 170,000 clones listed, around nine tenths are singletons. The receptor was isolated from a woman between 18 and 29 years old who had recovered from COVID-19. The chain employs TRBV12-3 or TRBV12-4 and TRBJ1-6; D gene uncertain. Sequencing was carried out using peripheral blood. The CDR3 spells CASSRQDNSPLHF. The CDR3 nucleotides read TGTGCCAGCAGCCGCCAGGATAATTCACCCCTCCACTTT.